This T cell receptor beta chain was documented in a study of blood T cell repertoires in COVID-19. Study background: The United States, Italy and Spain supplied acute and convalescent COVID-19 samples. Nucleic acid was either cDNA or gDNA, and it came from T cells, B-cell-depleted T cells, or PBMCs.

In germline, CDR1 is LGHDT, CDR2 YNNKEL (reference sequence). The CDR3 has 16 amino acids. With 5 bases clipped from V and 8 bases from J, the junction kept 16 bases outside the gene matches. As handled by the study authors: Estimation of nucleated cell counts relied on the amplification of reference gene primers. Generated by immunoSEQ multiplex PCR, the TCRdb table keeps only in-frame clones and is missing some. V, J and clone size derive from that table, while D and trimming were established from the DNA sequence. There are fewer than 110,000 clones in the sample; 85% to 95% occur only once, and 4.5% to 6% lies in the top ten.

The chain couples TRBV3-1 (or the pseudogene TRBV3-2) to TRBJ2-3; 7 bases are a match to TRBD2. This clonotype was obtained from a man aged 50 to 59 with active COVID-19. Input material: peripheral blood. CDR3 protein: CASSARTSRTDGTQYF. The CDR3 coding sequence is TGTGCCAGCAGCGCACGGACTAGTCGAACAGATGGTACGCAGTATTTT.